A selection of T cell receptor beta chains follows, all from one sample in a study of human T cells and chemical hapten exposure. TCRdb analysed the RACE reads with MiXCR anew, one entry per CDR3 protein. The table lists around 380,000 distinct CDR3 sequences, nearly 5% of them singletons. Here the sequenced sample was whole blood, taken in connection with sensitization to the hapten diphenylcyclopropenone (DPC). The receptors shown here come from a woman aged 45-60 years with alopecia areata. Some clones in this sample may be carry-over from other donors' samples. CDR3s include the opening cysteine and the closing phenylalanine or tryptophan. The order of the fields is V gene, D gene, J gene, clone size, CDR3 protein, CDR3 DNA. A D gene is named only where the DNA matches it firmly. Size tells how often a clone was seen (once, few, many) or the class of an expanded clone, and some rows leave it out.

TRBV9	.	TRBJ1-1	.	CASSGGQLTEAFF	TGTGCCAGCAGCGGCGGACAGCTCACTGAAGCTTTCTTT
TRBV3-1	.	TRBJ2-7	.	CASSQVSEQYF	TGTGCCAGCAGCCAAGTTTCCGAGCAGTACTTC
TRBV6-2/TRBV6-3	.	TRBJ1-2	.	CASRDSADDYGYTF	TGTGCCAGCAGAGACTCGGCAGACGACTATGGCTACACCTTC
TRBV20-1	.	TRBJ2-1	.	CSAPWGGSSYNEQFF	TGCAGTGCCCCCTGGGGGGGCAGCTCCTACAATGAGCAGTTCTTC
TRBV12-3/TRBV12-4	.	TRBJ1-4	many	CASSFLRGRGNEKLFF	TGTGCCAGCAGTTTTTTGAGGGGCCGGGGTAATGAAAAACTGTTTTTT
TRBV3-1	.	TRBJ2-2	few	CASSTHPPGYTGELFF	TGTGCCAGCAGCACTCACCCTCCGGGATACACCGGGGAGCTGTTTTTT
TRBV27	.	TRBJ1-4	many	CASSPLSRRPEKLFF	TGTGCCAGCAGTCCCCTGTCCCGCCGGCCTGAAAAACTGTTTTTT
TRBV3-1	.	TRBJ1-3	few	CASSQEYREVGNTIYF	TGTGCCAGCAGCCAAGAATACAGGGAGGTCGGAAACACCATATATTTT
TRBV3-1	.	TRBJ2-3	few	CASSQAGVGTDTQYF	TGTGCCAGCAGCCAAGCAGGGGTTGGCACAGATACGCAGTATTTT
TRBV4-1	.	TRBJ1-1	many	CASNLVGDGYTEAFF	TGCGCCAGCAACTTAGTGGGGGACGGTTACACTGAAGCTTTCTTT
TRBV11-2	.	TRBJ2-3	many	CASSLVGGASTDTQYF	TGTGCCAGCAGCTTAGTTGGCGGGGCTAGCACAGATACGCAGTATTTT
TRBV6-2/TRBV6-3	.	TRBJ1-1	many	CASSYIGTRNTEAFF	TGTGCCAGCAGTTATATAGGGACACGGAACACTGAAGCTTTCTTT
TRBV12-3/TRBV12-4	.	TRBJ1-1	many	CASSRSSEAFF	TGTGCCAGCAGTCGAAGTTCTGAAGCTTTCTTT
TRBV18	.	TRBJ1-1	many	CASSPPGAVEAFF	TGTGCCAGCTCACCACCCGGGGCAGTTGAAGCTTTCTTT
TRBV6-1	TRBD2	TRBJ2-3	many	CASSALTSGGSGRTQYF	TGTGCCAGCAGCGCCCTGACTAGCGGGGGGTCCGGCCGAACGCAGTATTTT
TRBV10-1	.	TRBJ2-7	many	CASSDQGGQQSAEQYF	TGCGCCAGCAGTGACCAAGGGGGGCAACAGTCAGCCGAGCAGTACTTC
TRBV2	.	TRBJ1-5	few	CASSAGVSNQPQHF	TGTGCCAGCAGTGCAGGGGTTAGCAATCAGCCCCAGCATTTT